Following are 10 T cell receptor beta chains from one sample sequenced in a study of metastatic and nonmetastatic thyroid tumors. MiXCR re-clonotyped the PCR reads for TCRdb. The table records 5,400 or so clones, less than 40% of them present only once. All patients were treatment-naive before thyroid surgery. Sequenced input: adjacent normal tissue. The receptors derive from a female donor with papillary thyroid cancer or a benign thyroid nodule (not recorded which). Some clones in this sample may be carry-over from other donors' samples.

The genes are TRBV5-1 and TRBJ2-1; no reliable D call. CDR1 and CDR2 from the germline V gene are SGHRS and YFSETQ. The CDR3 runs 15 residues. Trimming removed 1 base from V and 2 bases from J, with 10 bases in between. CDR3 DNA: TGCGCCAGCAGCTTGATGACGGTAACCTACAATGAGCAGTTCTTC. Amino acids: CASSLMTVTYNEQFF.

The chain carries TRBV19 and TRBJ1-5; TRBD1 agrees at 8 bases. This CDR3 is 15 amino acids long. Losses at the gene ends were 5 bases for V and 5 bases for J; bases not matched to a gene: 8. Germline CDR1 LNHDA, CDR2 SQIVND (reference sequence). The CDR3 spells CASSSGTGCHQPQHF. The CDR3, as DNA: TGTGCCAGTAGTTCCGGGACAGGCTGTCATCAGCCCCAGCATTTT. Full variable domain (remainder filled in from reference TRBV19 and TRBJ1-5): DGGITQSPKYLFRKEGQNVTLSCEQNLNHDAMYWYRQDPGQGLRLIYYSQIVNDFQKGDIAEGYSVSREKKESFPLTVTSAQKNPTAFYLCASSSGTGCHQPQHFGDGTRLSIL.

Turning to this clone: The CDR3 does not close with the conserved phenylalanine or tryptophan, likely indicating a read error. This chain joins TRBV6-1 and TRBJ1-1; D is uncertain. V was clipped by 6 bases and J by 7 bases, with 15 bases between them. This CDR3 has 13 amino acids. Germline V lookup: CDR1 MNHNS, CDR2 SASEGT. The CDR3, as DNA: TGTGCCAGCAGCTTTGGACGGCTAGGTGAAGCTTTCTGT. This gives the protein CASSFGRLGEAFC.

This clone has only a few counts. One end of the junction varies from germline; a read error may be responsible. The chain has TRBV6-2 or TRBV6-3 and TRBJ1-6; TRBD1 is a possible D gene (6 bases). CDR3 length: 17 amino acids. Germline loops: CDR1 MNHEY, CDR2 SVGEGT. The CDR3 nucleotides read TGTGCCAGCAGTTACTCATTGCCGGGACAAGTGGATTCACCCCTCCACTTC. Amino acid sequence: CASSYSLPGQVDSPLHF.

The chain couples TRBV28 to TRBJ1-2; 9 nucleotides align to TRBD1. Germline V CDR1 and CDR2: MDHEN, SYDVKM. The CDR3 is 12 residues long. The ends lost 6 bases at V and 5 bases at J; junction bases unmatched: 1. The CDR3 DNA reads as TGTGCCAGCAGGACAGGGGGGTATGGCTACACCTTC. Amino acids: CASRTGGYGYTF.

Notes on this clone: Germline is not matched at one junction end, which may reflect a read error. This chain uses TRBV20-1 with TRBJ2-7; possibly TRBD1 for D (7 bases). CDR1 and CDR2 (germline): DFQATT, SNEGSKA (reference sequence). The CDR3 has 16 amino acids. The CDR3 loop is CRATGQGDLSEREQYF. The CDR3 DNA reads TGCCGTGCTACTGGCCAGGGGGACTTAAGCGAGCGAGAGCAGTACTTC.

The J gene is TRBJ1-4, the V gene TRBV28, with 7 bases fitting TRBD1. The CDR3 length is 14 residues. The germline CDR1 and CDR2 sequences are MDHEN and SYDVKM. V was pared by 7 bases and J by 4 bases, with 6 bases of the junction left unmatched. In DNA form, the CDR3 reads TGTGCCAGCACTGGCGGGACAGATAATGAAAAACTGTTTTTT. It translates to CASTGGTDNEKLFF.

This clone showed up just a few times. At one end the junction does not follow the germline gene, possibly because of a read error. The CDR3 spells CASSDRVYGQYF. CDR3 nucleotide sequence: TGTGCCAGCAGCGACAGGGTCTACGGGCAGTACTTC. The rearrangement uses TRBV12-3 or TRBV12-4 and TRBJ2-7; 7 positions agree with TRBD1. This CDR3 region has 12 residues.

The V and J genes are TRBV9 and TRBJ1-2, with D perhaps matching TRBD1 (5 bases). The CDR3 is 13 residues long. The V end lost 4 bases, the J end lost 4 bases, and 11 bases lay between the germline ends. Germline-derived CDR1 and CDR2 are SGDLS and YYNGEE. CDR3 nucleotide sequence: TGTGCCAGCAGCCCCGGGGGGTCCTATGGCTACACCTTC. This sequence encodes CASSPGGSYGYTF.

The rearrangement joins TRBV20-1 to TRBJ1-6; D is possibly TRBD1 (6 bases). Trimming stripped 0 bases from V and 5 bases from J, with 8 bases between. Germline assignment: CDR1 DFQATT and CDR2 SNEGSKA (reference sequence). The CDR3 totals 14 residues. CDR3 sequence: CSARDRGNNSPLHF. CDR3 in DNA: TGCAGTGCTAGAGACAGGGGCAATAATTCACCCCTCCACTTT.